One sample yielded the 5 T cell receptor beta chains listed below, sequenced in a study of T cell responses to AZD1222 COVID-19 vaccine. TCRdb's table, derived via immunoSEQ multiplex PCR, lists solely in-frame clones and lacks some. The table has roughly 180,000 clones, over 80% seen once; the top ten hold 2.7%. This specimen consisted of peripheral blood, obtained on day 0 of MenACWY control vaccination. These receptors came from an adult in good health.

DNA for the CDR3: TGTGCCAGCACCCCCATGTCCCATTATGGCTACACCTTC. It encodes CASTPMSHYGYTF. The rearrangement uses TRBV6-5 and TRBJ1-2; unclear D gene. The CDR3 extends over 13 amino acids. Trimming pared 7 bases from V and 5 bases from J, leaving 14 bases between. The germline V gene encodes CDR1 MNHEY and CDR2 SVGAGI.

The chain links TRBV20-1 to TRBJ1-5; TRBD1 might be the D (6 bases). The CDR3 has 14 amino acids. With 3 bases removed from V and 5 bases from J, the gap between germline ends came to 14 bases. Germline loops: CDR1 DFQATT, CDR2 SNEGSKA (reference sequence). The CDR3: CSASPPDRYQPQHF. DNA of the CDR3: TGCAGTGCTAGTCCCCCGGACAGATATCAGCCCCAGCATTTT.

This chain uses TRBV2 with TRBJ1-4; 8 bases agree with TRBD1. Per germline, CDR1 SNHLY and CDR2 FYNNEI. The CDR3 contains 15 residues. The J segment lost 4 bases and the V segment lost 6 bases, leaving 7 bases of the junction unmatched. The CDR3 spells CASRGGTGGNEKLFF. In nucleotides, the CDR3 is TGTGCCAGCAGGGGGGGGACAGGAGGTAATGAAAAACTGTTTTTT.

This sequence joins TRBV28 and TRBJ2-7; tentatively, D is TRBD2 (6 bases). Germline V lookup: CDR1 MDHEN, CDR2 SYDVKM. Trimming removed 8 bases at V and 3 bases at J, with 17 bases between. The CDR3 is made up of 14 amino acids. The CDR3 region has the DNA TGTGCCAGCCTTACGGGGGAATTGGGCTACGAGCAGTACTTC. Protein: CASLTGELGYEQYF.

The CDR3 region is CATSDPLNQETQYF. The CDR3 bases are TGTGCCACCAGTGACCCCCTAAACCAAGAGACCCAGTACTTC. The gene calls are TRBV24-1 and TRBJ2-5, with no clear D. With 4 bases removed from V and 0 bases from J, the gap between germline ends came to 8 bases. Germline V gene lookup returns CDR1 KGHDR and CDR2 SFDVKD. The CDR3 runs 14 residues.